This paragraph reports one TCR beta chain. Germline CDR1 is SGDLS and CDR2 is YYNGEE. This CDR3 has 15 residues. V lost 0 bases, J lost 1 base, and 10 bases lay in between. The record originates from a study of shared clonotypes between healthy human individuals. Study-wide context: A donor's plate count was three for CD4 naive and three for CD4 memory; CD8 naive had two and CD8 memory one.

Repertoires were generated with immunoSEQ multiplex PCR, while TCRdb's copy carries only in-frame clones and drops some. The sample holds approximately 980,000 clones, more than 75% seen once. The sequenced sample was memory CD4+ T cells sorted from blood. Subset specified: CD45RA-negative fraction. The rearrangement uses TRBV9 and TRBJ2-5; D gene unclear. The clonotype originates from a man aged 18-30 years in good health. CDR3 DNA: TGTGCCAGCAGCGTAGGGCAACCGTTCCAAGAGACCCAGTACTTC. Translated: CASSVGQPFQETQYF.